The 32 T cell receptor beta chains presented below share a single source sample, sequenced in a study of radiotherapy plus CTLA-4 blockade in lung cancer. Generated by immunoSEQ multiplex PCR, the TCRdb table keeps only in-frame clones and is missing some. The repertoire holds 100,000 to 150,000 clones, around 90% seen once, with roughly 7% in the top ten. Sample: peripheral blood, taken from a patient treated with radiotherapy plus ipilimumab. The source is a human donor with non-small cell lung cancer that progressed on radiotherapy plus ipilimumab.

This chain connects TRBV9 to TRBJ2-5; a possible D gene is TRBD1 (6 bases). CDR3 length: 14 amino acids. The germline gives CDR1 SGDLS, CDR2 YYNGEE. The V gene lost 4 bases and the J gene lost 0 bases, with 10 bases spanning the gap. The CDR3 coding sequence is TGTGCCAGCAGCTCAGGGACACACCAAGAGACCCAGTACTTC. Protein sequence: CASSSGTHQETQYF.

The chain couples TRBV9 to TRBJ2-2; 9 nucleotides align to TRBD2. V dropped 2 bases and J dropped 8; count of bases not matched to a gene: 10. This CDR3 contains 16 residues. Germline V gene data show CDR1 as SGDLS and CDR2 as YYNGEE. The CDR3 is CASSVELAGSGGELFF. For the CDR3, the DNA is TGTGCCAGCAGCGTGGAACTAGCGGGTTCTGGGGGGGAGCTGTTTTTT.

Note on this clone: The germline gene is not matched at one end of the junction; a read error may be the cause. This rearrangement joins TRBV9 to TRBJ1-2; 12 bases fit TRBD1. Germline CDR1 is SGDLS and CDR2 is YYNGEE. The CDR3 has 15 residues. The CDR3 DNA sequence: TGTGCCAGCAGCCCCACCGGGACAGGGGGCTTTGGCTACGCCTTC. This gives the protein CASSPTGTGGFGYAF.

The chain carries TRBV19 and TRBJ1-5; D is ambiguous. The V end lost 3 bases, the J end lost 5 bases, and 8 bases lay between the germline ends. The CDR3 spans 13 residues. CDR1 is LNHDA, CDR2 SQIVND, per germline (reference sequence). The CDR3 here is CASSIGRDQPQHF. The CDR3, as DNA: TGTGCCAGTAGTATTGGGAGAGATCAGCCCCAGCATTTT.

Here the CDR3 reads CASSRGSGGNQPQHF. The CDR3 DNA sequence: TGCGCCAGCAGCCGAGGGTCGGGCGGCAATCAGCCCCAGCATTTT. The gene calls are TRBV4-1 and TRBJ1-5, with D unresolved. The CDR3 spans 15 residues. Trimming pared 4 bases from V and 2 bases from J, leaving 12 bases between. Germline V CDR1 and CDR2: MGHRA, YSYEKL.

The chain carries TRBV4-1 and TRBJ1-1, with 9 bases lining up with TRBD1. Germline loops: CDR1 MGHRA, CDR2 YSYEKL. The CDR3 spans 17 residues. V lost 3 bases and J lost 6; bases outside the gene matches: 14. CDR3 loop: CASSQRGQGDLVAEAFF. CDR3 nucleotide sequence: TGCGCCAGCAGCCAGAGGGGACAGGGAGATTTAGTAGCTGAAGCTTTCTTT.

J is TRBJ1-1 and V is TRBV6-5, with D maybe TRBD1 (5 bases). CDR3 size: 13 residues. V lost 2 bases and J 5 bases, leaving 9 bases between the germline ends. Looked up from germline, CDR1 is MNHEY and CDR2 is SVGAGI. DNA of the CDR3: TGTGCCAGCAGTTACGGGGGAGGGACTGAAGCTTTCTTT. It yields the protein CASSYGGGTEAFF.

The V call is TRBV5-1, the J call TRBJ1-4; 7 bases match TRBD1. Losses at the gene ends were 3 bases for V and 8 bases for J; bases not matched to a gene: 10. Germline V gene sequence: CDR1 SGHRS, CDR2 YFSETQ. The CDR3 is 15 amino acids. CDR3 coding DNA: TGCGCCAGCAGCTCCGCCGGGACAGACAAGGAAAAACTGTTTTTT. Its translation is CASSSAGTDKEKLFF.

The chain has TRBV5-1 and TRBJ2-7; either TRBD1 or TRBD2 may supply D (5 bases each). The CDR3 totals 16 residues. Germline loops: CDR1 SGHRS, CDR2 YFSETQ. V lost 4 bases to trimming and J lost 6 bases, with 23 bases between them. The CDR3 bases are TGCGCCAGCAGCCTCACCTCCGGGACGCCCGCTGGCGAGCAGTACTTC. Translated: CASSLTSGTPAGEQYF.

The genes are TRBV5-1 and TRBJ2-3; D remains ambiguous. Trimming removed 0 bases at V and 0 bases at J, with 8 bases between. This CDR3 is built from 15 residues. CDR1 and CDR2 from the germline V gene are SGHRS and YFSETQ. CDR3 sequence: CASSLVSSSTDTQYF. The CDR3 DNA is TGCGCCAGCAGCTTGGTTTCCAGTAGCACAGATACGCAGTATTTT. The full variable domain, rest sourced from reference TRBV5-1 and TRBJ2-3, is KAGVTQTPRYLIKTRGQQVTLSCSPISGHRSVSWYQQTPGQGLQFLFEYFSETQRNKGNFPGRFSGRQFSNSRSEMNVSTLELGDSALYLCASSLVSSSTDTQYFGPGTRLTVL.

The chain employs TRBV27 and TRBJ1-5; no clear D. This CDR3 spans 15 amino acids. V lost 4 bases to trimming and J lost 0 bases, with 10 bases between them. Germline lookup yields CDR1 MNHEY and CDR2 SMNVEV (reference sequence). The CDR3 region has the DNA TGTGCCAGCAGTTGGCGACCCGATAGCAATCAGCCCCAGCATTTT. This encodes CASSWRPDSNQPQHF.

This chain joins TRBV7-2 and TRBJ2-1, with D uncertain. CDR1 and CDR2 from the germline V gene are SGHTA and FQGNSA. V lost 8 bases and J lost 9, with 14 bases in between. This CDR3 is built from 12 residues. The CDR3 protein is CASAPSIAEQFF. Here the CDR3 DNA reads TGTGCCAGCGCCCCCTCTATAGCTGAGCAGTTCTTC.

The rearrangement uses TRBV18 and TRBJ2-3; TRBD2 might be the D (6 bases). The CDR3 contains 16 residues. V lost 6 bases and J lost 6, with 22 bases in between. The germline V gene encodes CDR1 KGHSH and CDR2 LQKENI. Here the CDR3 DNA reads TGTGCCAGCTCCCCCCCGGGGGAGCGGTCCCCGGATACGCAGTATTTT. Amino acid sequence: CASSPPGERSPDTQYF.

The chain couples TRBV13 to TRBJ2-7, with TRBD1 matching over 9 bases. The CDR3 consists of 14 residues. J gave up 3 bases and V 2 bases, and 2 bases lay outside the gene matches. Germline loops: CDR1 PRHDT, CDR2 FYEKMQ (reference sequence). CDR3 residues: CASSLRDRVYEQYF. In DNA form, the CDR3 reads TGTGCCAGCAGCTTACGGGACAGGGTCTACGAGCAGTACTTC. The full variable domain, its missing parts supplied by reference TRBV13 and TRBJ2-7, is AAGVIQSPRHLIKEKRETATLKCYPIPRHDTVYWYQQGPGQDPQFLISFYEKMQSDKGSIPDRFSAQQFSDYHSELNMSSLELGDSALYFCASSLRDRVYEQYFGPGTRLTVT.

This sequence joins TRBV10-3 and TRBJ2-7; 9 bases agree with TRBD1. Germline V lookup: CDR1 ENHRY, CDR2 SYGVKD. The J segment lost 7 bases and the V segment lost 6 bases, leaving 7 bases of the junction unmatched. This CDR3 has 13 amino acids. The CDR3 DNA is TGTGCCATCAGACCCACAGGGGGCGGGGAGCAGTACTTC. Its protein is CAIRPTGGGEQYF.

V gene TRBV13 combines with J gene TRBJ2-7; D possibly corresponds to TRBD1 (6 bases). Trimming removed 5 bases from V and 2 bases from J, with 13 bases in between. Germline V CDR1 and CDR2: PRHDT, FYEKMQ (reference sequence). The CDR3 is made up of 14 amino acids. CDR3 sequence reads: CASSPRDRTYEQYF. In DNA, the CDR3 is TGTGCCAGCAGCCCAAGAGACAGGACCTACGAGCAGTACTTC. The entire variable domain, with the rest obtained from reference TRBV13 and TRBJ2-7, is as follows: AAGVIQSPRHLIKEKRETATLKCYPIPRHDTVYWYQQGPGQDPQFLISFYEKMQSDKGSIPDRFSAQQFSDYHSELNMSSLELGDSALYFCASSPRDRTYEQYFGPGTRLTVT.

This clone was detected once. The gene calls are TRBV11-2 and TRBJ2-7; D is unresolved. This CDR3 spans 13 amino acids. Trimming shortened V by 0 bases and J by 4 bases, and 7 bases separated the two germline ends. Germline V gene data show CDR1 as SGHAT and CDR2 as FQNNGV. CDR3 residues: CASSLDPFYEQYF. DNA for the CDR3: TGTGCCAGCAGCTTAGATCCATTTTACGAGCAGTACTTC.

The chain is built from TRBV9 and TRBJ2-1; 9 positions match TRBD2. CDR1 is SGDLS, CDR2 YYNGEE, per germline. CDR3 length equals 16 residues. Trimming cost V 0 bases and J 8 bases; bases outside gene matches: 9. CDR3 region: CASSVVPSGVVYEQFF. The CDR3 coding sequence is TGTGCCAGCAGCGTAGTTCCTAGCGGGGTAGTCTATGAGCAGTTCTTC. The full variable domain, with the rest looked up from reference TRBV9 and TRBJ2-1, is DSGVTQTPKHLITATGQRVTLRCSPRSGDLSVYWYQQSLDQGLQFLIQYYNGEERAKGNILERFSAQQFPDLHSELNLSSLELGDSALYFCASSVVPSGVVYEQFFGPGTRLTVL.

The CDR3 loop is CASSEWGGGNQPQHF. The DNA of the CDR3 is TGTGCCAGCAGTGAATGGGGGGGAGGCAATCAGCCCCAGCATTTT. This chain uses TRBV2 with TRBJ1-5; D may be TRBD1 (5 bases). Trimming shortened V by 2 bases and J by 2 bases, and 10 bases separated the two germline ends. The V gene's germline CDR1 is SNHLY and CDR2 FYNNEI. The CDR3 has 15 amino acids.

V gene TRBV29-1 combines with J gene TRBJ1-1; tentative D call: TRBD1 (5 bases). Germline lookup yields CDR1 SQVTM and CDR2 ANQGSEA. The CDR3 has 13 residues. Deletions cut 4 bases from V and 11 bases from J, with 20 bases between. CDR3 in DNA: TGCAGCGTTGGTCCAGGGTTGGCGTTGGAGGCTTTCTTT. Translation: CSVGPGLALEAFF.

V gene TRBV5-1 combines with J gene TRBJ1-3; D not certain. With 0 bases removed from V and 4 bases from J, the gap between germline ends came to 14 bases. The CDR3 spans 16 residues. From germline, CDR1 is SGHRS and CDR2 YFSETQ. In DNA form, the CDR3 reads TGCGCCAGCAGCTTGGAGGCGGGGAGTTTGGGAAACACCATATATTTT. Protein: CASSLEAGSLGNTIYF.

This clone was observed a single time. The chain carries TRBV7-9 and TRBJ1-1; D gene ambiguous. V was cut by 3 bases and J by 5 bases, with 13 bases left in between. The germline gives CDR1 SEHNR, CDR2 FQNEAQ (reference sequence). CDR3 length equals 14 residues. CDR3 region: CASSFLGTGTEAFF. DNA of the CDR3: TGTGCCAGCAGCTTTTTAGGAACGGGGACTGAAGCTTTCTTT.

A few counts support this clone. The rearrangement links TRBV6-1 to TRBJ1-4; TRBD1 might be the D (5 bases). The CDR3 spans 15 residues. Germline lookup yields CDR1 MNHNS and CDR2 SASEGT. The V end lost 3 bases, the J end lost 6 bases, and 14 bases lay between the germline ends. The CDR3 DNA sequence: TGTGCCAGCAGTGACCACCGTGGGGCAGATGAAAAACTGTTTTTT. Encoded protein: CASSDHRGADEKLFF.

The chain is built from TRBV7-6 and TRBJ2-7, with a tentative D call TRBD2 (6 bases). V was cut by 0 bases and J by 3 bases, with 12 bases left in between. Germline CDR1 SGHVS, CDR2 FNYEAQ. CDR3 length equals 15 residues. CDR3 in DNA: TGTGCCAGCAGCTTAGCGCGGGGACCGTTCTACGAGCAGTACTTC. Translation: CASSLARGPFYEQYF.

V gene TRBV10-2 combines with J gene TRBJ2-1; 8 bases agree with TRBD2. V was clipped by 0 bases and J by 7 bases; unmatched bases: 8. CDR3 length: 16 amino acids. The germline V gene has CDR1 WSHSY and CDR2 SAAADI. The CDR3 DNA reads TGCGCCAGCAGTGAGTCGGGGCGGGAGGAGGAGAATGAGCAGTTCTTC. This translates into CASSESGREEENEQFF.

The V and J genes are TRBV7-8 and TRBJ2-3, with 8 bases that match TRBD2. This CDR3 comprises 17 residues. CDR1 is SGHVS, CDR2 FQNEAQ, per germline. V lost 2 bases to trimming and J lost 1 base; unmatched junction nucleotides: 8. The CDR3, as DNA: TGTGCCAGCAGCTTACGTAGCGGGGTTACCCGCACAGATACGCAGTATTTT. Protein: CASSLRSGVTRTDTQYF.

This clone occurred once. The V call is TRBV6-5, the J call TRBJ1-1; D call uncertain. The ends were cut back, 5 bases at V and 6 bases at J, with 13 bases in the middle. Germline CDR1 is MNHEY and CDR2 is SVGAGI. CDR3 length: 13 residues. DNA for the CDR3: TGTGCCAGCAGTGATGGCGGAACCCCTGAAGCTTTCTTT. Its protein is CASSDGGTPEAFF.

Only one count was recorded for this clone. The J gene is TRBJ2-1, the V gene TRBV15; either TRBD1 or TRBD2 may fit D (5 bases each). CDR1 and CDR2 (germline): LNHNV, YYDKDF (reference sequence). With 4 bases removed from V and 2 bases from J, the gap between germline ends came to 12 bases. The CDR3 has 15 residues. The CDR3 protein is CATSKGPITYNEQFF. The CDR3 DNA reads TGTGCCACCAGCAAGGGACCTATCACCTACAATGAGCAGTTCTTC.

This chain joins TRBV5-1 and TRBJ2-5; D unclear. Trimming took off 2 bases at V and 2 bases at J, with 4 bases between the two ends. The CDR3 has 12 residues. Germline lookup yields CDR1 SGHRS and CDR2 YFSETQ. This chain's CDR3 is CASSFLQETQYF. CDR3 coding DNA: TGCGCCAGCAGCTTCCTGCAAGAGACCCAGTACTTC.

V usage is TRBV6-1 and J usage is TRBJ2-4; no clear D gene. The germline CDR1 and CDR2 sequences are MNHNS and SASEGT. Trimming removed 1 base from V and 3 bases from J, with 7 bases in between. This CDR3 contains 14 residues. CDR3 region: CASSEVDGKNIQYF. The CDR3 region has the DNA TGTGCCAGCAGTGAAGTGGATGGCAAAAACATTCAGTACTTC.

This chain uses TRBV4-2 with TRBJ2-2; tentatively, D is TRBD1 or TRBD2 (5 bases each). Germline V gene lookup returns CDR1 LGHNA and CDR2 YNFKEQ. This CDR3 has 17 amino acids. Trimming pared 1 base from V and 7 bases from J, leaving 19 bases between. The DNA for the CDR3 is TGTGCCAGCAGCCAAGCGTGGGACGTCGACGGCGGCGGGGAGCTGTTTTTT. Translated, it gives CASSQAWDVDGGGELFF.

CDR3 sequence reads: CASSSMAGGAGELFF. CDR3 nucleotide sequence: TGTGCCAGCAGTTCCATGGCGGGAGGGGCCGGGGAGCTGTTTTTT. The rearrangement links TRBV6-5 to TRBJ2-2; 9 bases are shared with TRBD2. The CDR3 runs 15 residues. Germline assignment: CDR1 MNHEY and CDR2 SVGAGI. J lost 6 bases, V lost 4 bases, and 6 bases had no gene match.